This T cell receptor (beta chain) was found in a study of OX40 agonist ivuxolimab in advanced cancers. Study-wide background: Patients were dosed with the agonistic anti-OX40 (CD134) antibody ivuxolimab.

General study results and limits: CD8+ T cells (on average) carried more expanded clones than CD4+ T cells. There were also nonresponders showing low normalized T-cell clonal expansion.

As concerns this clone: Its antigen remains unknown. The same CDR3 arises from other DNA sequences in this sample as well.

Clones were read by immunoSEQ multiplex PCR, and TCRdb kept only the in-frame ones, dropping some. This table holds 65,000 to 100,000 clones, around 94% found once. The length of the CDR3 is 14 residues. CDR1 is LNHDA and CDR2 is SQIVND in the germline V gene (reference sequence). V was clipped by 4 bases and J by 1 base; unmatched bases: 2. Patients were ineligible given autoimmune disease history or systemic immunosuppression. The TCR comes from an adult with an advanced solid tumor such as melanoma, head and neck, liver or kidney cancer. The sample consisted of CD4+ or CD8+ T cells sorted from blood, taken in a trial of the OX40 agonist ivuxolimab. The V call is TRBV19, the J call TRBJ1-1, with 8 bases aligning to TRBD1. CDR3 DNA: TGTGCCAGTAGTACCGGGACAGGGAACACTGAAGCTTTCTTT. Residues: CASSTGTGNTEAFF. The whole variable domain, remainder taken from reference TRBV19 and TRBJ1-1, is DGGITQSPKYLFRKEGQNVTLSCEQNLNHDAMYWYRQDPGQGLRLIYYSQIVNDFQKGDIAEGYSVSREKKESFPLTVTSAQKNPTAFYLCASSTGTGNTEAFFGQGTRLTVV.